The 27 T cell receptor beta chains in this list originate from one sample, sequenced in a study of monozygotic twins with inflammatory bowel disease. TCRdb reanalyzed the 5' RACE reads, giving one entry per CDR3 protein sequence and no DNA. The sample includes about 160,000 distinct CDR3 sequences. The sample comprised blood. The source of these receptors is a human donor with ulcerative colitis or Crohn's disease, or a healthy co-twin of an affected twin (not recorded which).

This chain joins TRBV5-4 and TRBJ2-3; the D call of TRBD1 rests on TCRdb alone, since no DNA is present to check it. This CDR3 is 16 amino acids long. The germline V gene encodes CDR1 SGHNT and CDR2 YYREEE (reference sequence). The CDR3 is CASSLDPGSGTDTQYF.

V and J are TRBV12-3 or TRBV12-4 and TRBJ2-5. The length of the CDR3 is 13 residues. CDR3 residues: CASSLRRGETQYF.

The genes are TRBV12-3 or TRBV12-4 and TRBJ2-7; without DNA, the TCRdb call of TRBD2 cannot be checked. The CDR3 loop spans 15 amino acids. CDR3 region: CASSPSGRASREQYF.

The chain carries TRBV30 and TRBJ1-1. The CDR3 extends over 12 amino acids. Germline assignment: CDR1 GTSNPN and CDR2 SVGIG (reference sequence). The CDR3 protein is CAWRFQNTEAFF.

The CDR3 reads CASSLGLAGESDTQYF. This chain links TRBV12-3 or TRBV12-4 with TRBJ2-3; TCRdb picks TRBD2, but there is no DNA to check that call. There are 16 residues in the CDR3.

V gene TRBV5-1 combines with J gene TRBJ2-2. The CDR3 length is 13 residues. Per the germline V gene, CDR1 is SGHRS and CDR2 is YFSETQ. CDR3: CASSLEVTGELFF. The full variable domain, in which reference TRBV5-1 and TRBJ2-2 provide the parts outside the CDR3, is KAGVTQTPRYLIKTRGQQVTLSCSPISGHRSVSWYQQTPGQGLQFLFEYFSETQRNKGNFPGRFSGRQFSNSRSEMNVSTLELGDSALYLCASSLEVTGELFFGEGSRLTVL.

The V gene is TRBV29-1, the J gene TRBJ1-1. Germline V gene data show CDR1 as SQVTM and CDR2 as ANQGSEA. The CDR3 has 13 residues. CDR3 residues: CSVGLARNTEAFF.

The chain carries TRBV9 and TRBJ1-6; TCRdb picks TRBD1, but there is no DNA to check that call. This CDR3 comprises 15 residues. The V gene's germline CDR1 is SGDLS and CDR2 YYNGEE. The CDR3 region is CASSQGHQYNSPLHF.

This rearrangement joins TRBV20-1 to TRBJ2-6; the D call of TRBD1 rests on TCRdb alone, since no DNA is present to check it. The CDR3 spans 17 residues. Germline V gives CDR1 DFQATT, CDR2 SNEGSKA (reference sequence). CDR3 in amino acids: CSARASGHSSGANVLTF.

The chain recombines TRBV27 with TRBJ2-2; the TCRdb call, TRBD1, lacks DNA for checking. The CDR3 runs to 15 residues. Germline-derived CDR1 and CDR2 are MNHEY and SMNVEV (reference sequence). This chain's CDR3 is CASSQDRVKTGELFF.

The chain uses TRBV30 and TRBJ2-2. This CDR3 is 16 amino acids long. Germline V lookup: CDR1 GTSNPN, CDR2 SVGIG (reference sequence). The CDR3 loop reads CAWRPQAMLVTGELFF.

V and J are TRBV27 and TRBJ1-1; TCRdb names TRBD1, which stays unverified in the absence of DNA. The germline V gene encodes CDR1 MNHEY and CDR2 SMNVEV (reference sequence). The CDR3 loop spans 17 amino acids. CDR3 in amino acids: CASSFVPGDRANTEAFF.

V gene TRBV7-2 combines with J gene TRBJ2-7; absent DNA, TCRdb's TRBD1 call cannot be checked. Germline CDR1 SGHTA, CDR2 FQGNSA. This CDR3 comprises 13 residues. CDR3 sequence: CASSYRTGYEQYF.

V usage is TRBV7-3 and J usage is TRBJ2-3; there is no DNA to check the TCRdb D call of TRBD1. The V gene's germline CDR1 is SGHTA and CDR2 FQGTGA. The length of the CDR3 is 15 residues. CDR3 in amino acids: CASSSSALSTDTQYF.

The chain is built from TRBV5-4 and TRBJ2-7; TCRdb designates TRBD1, a call that cannot be tested without DNA. The CDR3 has 15 residues. The germline CDR1 and CDR2 sequences are SGHNT and YYREEE (reference sequence). The CDR3 spells CASSSGQGYSYEQYF.

This chain joins TRBV5-1 and TRBJ2-3. The CDR3 sequence is 16 residues long. Germline V gives CDR1 SGHRS, CDR2 YFSETQ. Here the CDR3 reads CASSLAIGSGTDTQYF.

The rearrangement uses TRBV20-1 and TRBJ2-5; TCRdb outputs TRBD2, but without DNA this stays unchecked. The CDR3 is 15 amino acids. Germline V gene sequence: CDR1 DFQATT, CDR2 SNEGSKA (reference sequence). The CDR3 loop reads CSASILSGSTGTQYF.

J is TRBJ2-7 and V is TRBV6-2 or TRBV6-3. CDR3 length: 12 residues. The V gene's germline CDR1 is MNHEY and CDR2 SVGEGT. The CDR3 loop reads CASSYRRYEQYF.

The CDR3 spells CASSEYRAGEQYF. V and J are TRBV2 and TRBJ2-7; TCRdb outputs TRBD2, but without DNA this stays unchecked. This CDR3 is 13 amino acids long. Germline V CDR1 and CDR2: SNHLY, FYNNEI.

This CDR3 is CASSLRTVTRSIGYTF. The V gene is TRBV12-3 or TRBV12-4, the J gene TRBJ1-2; the TCRdb call, TRBD1, lacks DNA for checking. This CDR3 is built from 16 residues.

This chain links TRBV24-1 with TRBJ2-1; TCRdb proposes TRBD2, but this gene call is untestable without DNA. Germline lookup yields CDR1 KGHDR and CDR2 SFDVKD. The CDR3 runs 16 residues. CDR3 sequence reads: CATSDALALSYNEQFF.

The chain combines TRBV11-1 with TRBJ2-5. Germline V gives CDR1 SGHAT, CDR2 FQDESV (reference sequence). The length of the CDR3 is 13 residues. The CDR3 here is CASRRTEWETQYF.

This sequence joins TRBV30 and TRBJ2-6; TCRdb names TRBD1, which stays unverified in the absence of DNA. Germline loops: CDR1 GTSNPN, CDR2 SVGIG (reference sequence). This CDR3 is built from 17 residues. CDR3 region: CAWTIGTGLTGANVLTF.

This chain links TRBV27 with TRBJ2-1; TCRdb indicates TRBD2, and absent DNA this call remains unverified. Germline CDR1 reads MNHEY; CDR2 reads SMNVEV (reference sequence). The CDR3 runs to 18 residues. CDR3 loop: CASSLSPPTGIPYNEQFF.

This chain joins TRBV6-5 and TRBJ2-3. Germline V lookup: CDR1 MNHEY, CDR2 SVGAGI. This CDR3 is 12 amino acids long. The chain's CDR3 is CASSYGSDTQYF.

The V call is TRBV6-5, the J call TRBJ1-3; with no DNA, the TCRdb D assignment of TRBD1 cannot be verified. Germline V CDR1 and CDR2: MNHEY, SVGAGI. This CDR3 region has 15 residues. The CDR3 sequence is CASSYGQGRGNTIYF.

The CDR3 loop is CASSVSGRYGETQYF. This chain links TRBV9 with TRBJ2-5; the TCRdb D gene call, TRBD2, has no DNA to confirm it. The CDR3 runs 15 residues. CDR1 is SGDLS and CDR2 is YYNGEE in the germline V gene.